This T cell receptor beta chain was identified in a study of T cells in tuberculosis (dated by TCRdb to 2017 to 2018). Broadly, across the study: In the study, CD1B tetramers and high-throughput TCR immunosequencing were combined to characterize T cells specific for the mycobacterial lipid antigen glucose monomycolate (GMM). With 9 to 11 people per group, a South African clinical cohort compared IGRA-negative adolescents, IGRA-positive adolescents with latent tuberculosis, and adults with active tuberculosis.

Comments on this clone: Its antigen is currently not known. Qualities for individual bases were not recorded, and no much larger clone is one base off.

The immunoSEQ multiplex PCR assay was used to generate TCR libraries, with TCR-beta and/or TCR-alpha/delta assays applied to each sample. The amplified TCR libraries were sequenced on the Illumina high-throughput platform. In the source study's methods: Clustering and dimensionality reduction relied on pairwise TCRdist distances among GMM-specific receptors from T cells that were either sorted ex vivo or expanded in vitro. Each clinical repertoire was scored by mean NN-distance, the average TCRdist to the nearest 10% of tetramer-positive reference sequences. GEM TCR motif frequency was computed as the fraction of unique TCRs matching known GEM sequences by V/J usage and CDR3 length. Active tuberculosis was classified by linear discriminant analysis with leave-one-out cross-validation, implemented in scikit-learn. Held by TCRdb, this immuneACCESS table contains in-frame sequences only and omits some clones. Under half of the omission traces to an unresolved V gene where checked; the cause of the rest is unknown. That table furnishes V, J and clone size, whereas the DNA furnished D and trimming. This sample gives tens of thousands of clones in total; about 92% of them show up just once. The ten largest make up 4% to 5.5% of the sample.

What the work shows at the level of the full study, not this receptor alone: The smaller NN-distances in active tuberculosis patients were driven in part by shorter CDR3-alpha lengths, while the difference seen for TCR-beta was not statistically significant. Clinical samples were chosen by availability of cryopreserved specimens, and active tuberculosis cases were adults while controls were adolescents. Using GEM motif frequencies, a classifier achieved over 65% accuracy, whereas a classifier built on the diverse GMM-specific repertoire got to roughly 90% accuracy (AUROC 0.90). Compared with IGRA-negative controls, TCR-alpha repertoires from active tuberculosis had smaller mean NN-distances to GMM-specific TCRs, which suggests clonal expansion of these TCRs.

At study entry, adolescents were screened for latent tuberculosis infection by tuberculin skin test and QuantiFERON-TB GOLD In-Tube IGRA. Unsorted cryopreserved PBMC were immunosequenced, covering on average about 96,000 T cells per clinical donor. Eleven high schools in the Worcester region of the Western Cape, South Africa, served as enrollment sites for adolescents aged 12 to 18 years. Ten or so adolescents infected with M. tuberculosis and around ten uninfected adolescents were chosen and matched for age and sex. PBMC from adolescents were isolated by density centrifugation from freshly drawn heparinized blood and then cryopreserved. The sequencing input was PBMCs. The TCR originated in a donor aged 10-29 years with latent tuberculosis or without tuberculosis infection.

The nucleotides read TGCGCCAGCAGTTTACGGGACAAGAACACCGGGGAGCTGTTTTTT. This encodes CASSLRDKNTGELFF. Recombination connected TRBV5-1 to TRBJ2-2, with TRBD1 tentatively as D gene (6 bases match). The CDR3 covers 15 residues, taking in both the cysteine and the phenylalanine. Kept here is only the CDR3 DNA, which spans 45 bases and is read in frame from base 1. Trimming costs V 5 bases and J 1 base, and their ends lie 12 bases apart. CDR1 SGHRS and CDR2 YFSETQ are derived from the germline V gene. When the CDR3 is completed using the reference TRBV5-1 and TRBJ2-2 genes on either side, the full variable domain is KAGVTQTPRYLIKTRGQQVTLSCSPISGHRSVSWYQQTPGQGLQFLFEYFSETQRNKGNFPGRFSGRQFSNSRSEMNVSTLELGDSALYLCASSLRDKNTGELFFGEGSRLTVL.